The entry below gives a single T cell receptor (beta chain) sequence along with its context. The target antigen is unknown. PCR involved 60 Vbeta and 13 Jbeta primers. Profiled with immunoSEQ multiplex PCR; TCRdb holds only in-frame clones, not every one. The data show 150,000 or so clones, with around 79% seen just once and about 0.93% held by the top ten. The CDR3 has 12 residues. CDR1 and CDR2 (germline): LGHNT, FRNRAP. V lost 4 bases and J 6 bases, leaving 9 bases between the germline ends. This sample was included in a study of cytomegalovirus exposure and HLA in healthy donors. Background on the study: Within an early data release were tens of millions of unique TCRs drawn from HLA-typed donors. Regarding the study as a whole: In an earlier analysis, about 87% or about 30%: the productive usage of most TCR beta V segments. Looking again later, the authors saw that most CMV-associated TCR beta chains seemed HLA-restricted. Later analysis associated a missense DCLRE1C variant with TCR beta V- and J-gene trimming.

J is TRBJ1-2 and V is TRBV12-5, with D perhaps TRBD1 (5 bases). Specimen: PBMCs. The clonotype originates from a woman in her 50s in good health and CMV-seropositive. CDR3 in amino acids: CASGSRGDGYTF. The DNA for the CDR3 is TGTGCTAGTGGTTCCCGGGGGGATGGCTACACCTTC.